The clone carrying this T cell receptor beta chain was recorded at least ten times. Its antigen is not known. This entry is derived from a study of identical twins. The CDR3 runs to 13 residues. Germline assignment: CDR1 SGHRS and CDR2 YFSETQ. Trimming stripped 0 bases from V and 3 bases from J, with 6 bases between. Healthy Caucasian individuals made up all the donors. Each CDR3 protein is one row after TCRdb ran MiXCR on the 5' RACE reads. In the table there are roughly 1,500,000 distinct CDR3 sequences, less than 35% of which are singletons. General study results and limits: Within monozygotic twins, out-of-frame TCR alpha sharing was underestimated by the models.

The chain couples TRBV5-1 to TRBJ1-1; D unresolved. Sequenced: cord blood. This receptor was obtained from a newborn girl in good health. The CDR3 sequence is CASSLGTHTEAFF. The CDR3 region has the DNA TGCGCCAGCAGCTTGGGCACTCACACTGAAGCTTTCTTT.